Detailed here is one T cell receptor (beta chain). Antigen: not known. A clone one base away is much larger, so this may be a read error. These data belong to a study of breast tumors, draining lymph nodes, adjacent tissues. Study observations and caveats: Data only fit, rather than demonstrated, lymph node origin of most tumor T cells. Compared with lymph nodes, tumors were less diverse; compared with nontumor tissue, more. Luminal-like breast cancer showed significantly higher tumor–nontumor repertoire similarity than basal-like. The data were judged consistent with most tumor T cells coming from lymph node and expanding in tumor.

TCRdb fed the multiplex PCR reads into MiXCR, producing one record per CDR3 protein. The data hold roughly 49,000 distinct CDR3 sequences, with over 40% observed a single time. The CDR3 has 16 amino acids. After removal of 1 base from V and 4 bases from J, the junction contained 6 bases not matched to a gene. CDR1 and CDR2 from the germline V gene are SEHNR and FQNEAQ (reference sequence). The chain recombines TRBV7-9 with TRBJ1-1, with TRBD1 identical over 10 bases. Input material: breast tumor tissue. The sequence was collected from a female donor with breast cancer. Some clones in this sample may be carry-over from other donors' samples. The DNA of the CDR3 is TGTGCCAGCAGCTTAGGCCGGGACAGGGGAGCCACTGAAGCTTTCTTT. Its translation: CASSLGRDRGATEAFF.